The 21 T cell receptor beta chains given below trace back to one sample, sequenced in a study of T cells in Graves' hyperthyroidism and ophthalmopathy. Using RNA transcripts as the source, TCR beta CDR3 regions were amplified. The TCR CDR3 first-round RT-PCR relied on the HTBI primer set. TCRdb re-analysed the multiplex PCR reads in MiXCR, keeping a single row per CDR3 protein. Seen here are around 450,000 distinct CDR3 sequences, less than 20% observed once, and the top ten hold around 7%. Material: blood. Receptors were obtained from a woman between 18 and 30 years old with Graves' hyperthyroidism.

There are a few counts of this clonotype. A read error is possible here, since a much larger clone lies one base away. The chain employs TRBV20-1 and TRBJ2-3; D ambiguous. The CDR3 is 12 amino acids. CDR1 and CDR2 (germline): DFQATT, SNEGSKA (reference sequence). CDR3 sequence: CSAGDSGDTQYF. CDR3 in DNA: TGCAGTGCTGGAGATTCCGGAGATACGCAGTATTTT.

This clonotype has ten or more counts. The chain recombines TRBV6-5 with TRBJ2-1; the match to TRBD2 covers 8 bases. Germline V CDR1 and CDR2: MNHEY, SVGAGI. Unmatched junction bases numbered 6, after V lost 0 bases and J lost 2 bases. The CDR3 contains 17 residues. The CDR3 DNA reads as TGTGCCAGCAGTTACTCAGGCGGGGGGATAGCCTACAATGAGCAGTTCTTC. This gives the protein CASSYSGGGIAYNEQFF.

This clonotype was counted ten times or more. The genes are TRBV6-1 and TRBJ2-7, with TRBD2 as a possible D gene (6 bases). Germline V gene lookup returns CDR1 MNHNS and CDR2 SASEGT. The V gene lost 1 base and the J gene lost 3 bases, with 10 bases spanning the gap. The CDR3 has 14 amino acids. CDR3 coding DNA: TGTGCCAGCAGTGAAGTGAGGGGAGGCTACGAGCAGTACTTC. This encodes CASSEVRGGYEQYF.

The J gene is TRBJ2-1, the V gene TRBV19; TRBD2 agrees at 12 bases. The V gene end was trimmed by 10 bases and the J gene end by 3 bases; junction bases not matched to a gene: 16. This CDR3 comprises 18 residues. Per the germline V gene, CDR1 is LNHDA and CDR2 is SQIVND (reference sequence). CDR3 DNA sequence: TGTGCCATCCCCAACAAGGCTAGCGGGAGGGCCGACTACAATGAGCAGTTCTTC. It yields the protein CAIPNKASGRADYNEQFF.

On this clonotype itself: A much larger clone differs from this one at a single base, so this may be a read error. The CDR3 bases are TGCGCCAGCAGCCAAGATCTCGGACAAGACACTGAAGCTTTCTTT. Residues: CASSQDLGQDTEAFF. The gene calls are TRBV4-1 and TRBJ1-1; a weak D match, TRBD1 (5 bases). Between the trimmed V and J ends, which lost 0 bases and 3 bases, there was a span of 11 bases. Looked up from germline, CDR1 is MGHRA and CDR2 is YSYEKL. This CDR3 region has 15 residues.

The table lists this clonotype with many counts. The chain is built from TRBV5-1 and TRBJ2-1, with TRBD1 as a possible D gene (5 bases). The CDR3 runs 15 residues. CDR1 and CDR2 (germline): SGHRS, YFSETQ. Trimming cost V 3 bases and J 1 base, with 11 bases left between them. The CDR3 DNA sequence: TGCGCCAGCAGCTCCGATTCAGGGTCCTACAATGAGCAGTTCTTC. It codes for CASSSDSGSYNEQFF.

At least ten counts were recorded for this clonotype. V and J are TRBV7-9 and TRBJ2-7, with a weak D call TRBD1 (7 bases). V was shortened by 5 bases and J by 2 bases, with 19 bases between the two germline ends. The CDR3 is made up of 16 amino acids. Germline values: CDR1 SEHNR, CDR2 FQNEAQ (reference sequence). This chain's CDR3 is CASSPNQGGHPYEQYF. CDR3 DNA: TGTGCCAGCAGCCCAAATCAGGGGGGCCATCCCTACGAGCAGTACTTC.

Ten or more counts support this clonotype. The chain combines TRBV10-3 with TRBJ2-7; 9 bases fit TRBD1. Germline CDR1 reads ENHRY; CDR2 reads SYGVKD. The CDR3 length is 14 residues. The junction had 8 bases not matched to a gene; V was cut back by 6 bases and J by 5 bases. This chain's CDR3 is CAISLTGGMNEQYF. CDR3 coding DNA: TGTGCCATCAGCCTGACAGGGGGTATGAACGAGCAGTACTTC.

Concerning this clonotype itself: A read error is possible here, since a much larger clone lies one base away. For the CDR3, the DNA is TGTGGCAGCAGCTTAGATTCCCATGAGCAGTTCTTC. Translating gives CGSSLDSHEQFF. This chain links TRBV11-2 with TRBJ2-1; D is undetermined. CDR3 length equals 12 residues. Germline loops: CDR1 SGHAT, CDR2 FQNNGV.

This clonotype was seen many times. This chain links TRBV29-1 with TRBJ1-1; D is ambiguous. Germline V gives CDR1 SQVTM, CDR2 ANQGSEA. The V end lost 3 bases, the J end lost 3 bases, and 5 bases lay between the germline ends. CDR3 length: 11 residues. CDR3 region: CSVERDTEAFF. CDR3 nucleotide sequence: TGCAGCGTTGAGCGGGACACTGAAGCTTTCTTT.

This clonotype was counted many times. V usage is TRBV6-2 or TRBV6-3 and J usage is TRBJ1-5; TRBD1 might be the D (6 bases). Trimming pared 2 bases from V and 8 bases from J, leaving 16 bases between. This CDR3 spans 15 amino acids. The germline gives CDR1 MNHEY, CDR2 SVGEGT. CDR3 loop: CASSYGRGGWEPQHF. In DNA, the CDR3 is TGTGCCAGCAGTTACGGTAGGGGGGGCTGGGAGCCCCAGCATTTT.

CDR3 nucleotides: TGCAGTGGACAGGGCCGCTATGGCTACACCTTC. This gives the protein CSGQGRYGYTF. V usage is TRBV20-1 and J usage is TRBJ1-2; the match to TRBD1 covers 7 bases. The CDR3 loop spans 11 amino acids. CDR1 and CDR2 from the germline V gene are DFQATT and SNEGSKA (reference sequence). The trim removed 7 bases at V and 4 bases at J, leaving 3 bases unmatched.

Many counts were recorded for this clonotype. V is TRBV20-1 and J is TRBJ1-2, with D possibly TRBD1 on 5 matching bases. The CDR3 runs 13 residues. Germline CDR1 reads DFQATT; CDR2 reads SNEGSKA (reference sequence). V was pared by 3 bases and J by 3 bases, with 11 bases between. CDR3 residues: CSARTQGYYGYTF. As DNA, the CDR3 is TGCAGTGCTAGGACTCAGGGCTACTATGGCTACACCTTC.

This clonotype was seen at least ten times. The chain has TRBV6-4 and TRBJ2-1, with 10 bases fitting TRBD2. Trimming removed 0 bases from V and 7 bases from J; junction bases left unmatched: 3. The CDR3 length is 15 residues. Germline V gene data show CDR1 as MRHNA and CDR2 as SNTAGT. The CDR3 nucleotides read TGTGCCAGCAGTGACTCGGAGACTAGCGGGAATGAGCAGTTCTTC. Translating it yields CASSDSETSGNEQFF.

This clonotype was seen a handful of times. The DNA for the CDR3 is TGTGCCATCAGTATAGAGGGGTACTATGGCTACACCTTC. Amino acids: CAISIEGYYGYTF. This chain connects TRBV10-3 to TRBJ1-2, with D possibly being TRBD1 (5 bases). The CDR3 is 13 amino acids. Per germline, CDR1 ENHRY and CDR2 SYGVKD. V was pared by 5 bases and J by 3 bases, with 10 bases between.

This clonotype has ten or more counts. The genes are TRBV6-1 and TRBJ2-3, with TRBD2 identical over 16 bases. The CDR3 loop spans 17 amino acids. V shed 7 bases, J shed 6 bases, and the junction held 10 bases outside the gene matches. Looked up from germline, CDR1 is MNHNS and CDR2 is SASEGT. DNA of the CDR3: TGTGCCAGCATCCCCGGGACTAGCGGGGGGGCGGGGGATACGCAGTATTTT. Amino acids: CASIPGTSGGAGDTQYF.

This clonotype was counted many times. The J gene is TRBJ2-3, the V gene TRBV5-1; D may be TRBD2 (5 bases). Deletions cut 4 bases from V and 4 bases from J, with 19 bases between. The CDR3 totals 16 residues. Germline CDR1 and CDR2: SGHRS and YFSETQ. CDR3 bases: TGCGCCAGCAGCGTCCTTAGTAGCACGAGGGCAGATACGCAGTATTTT. Its protein product is CASSVLSSTRADTQYF.

This clonotype appeared many times. The chain couples TRBV29-1 to TRBJ2-1; D possibly corresponds to TRBD2 (6 bases). Germline V lookup: CDR1 SQVTM, CDR2 ANQGSEA. The CDR3 spans 12 residues. V dropped 4 bases and J dropped 4 bases, with 8 bases sitting between them. CDR3 nucleotides: TGCAGCGTTGGCGGGACTTACAATGAGCAGTTCTTC. This codes for CSVGGTYNEQFF.

This clonotype was counted many times. The V and J genes are TRBV2 and TRBJ2-1; D unresolved. The V gene lost 1 base and the J gene lost 10 bases, with 14 bases spanning the gap. The CDR3 is 14 amino acids. In germline, CDR1 is SNHLY, CDR2 FYNNEI. In DNA form, the CDR3 reads TGTGCCAGCAGTGAAGTTAAAAGAGTAAGCGAGCAGTTCTTC. Protein product: CASSEVKRVSEQFF.

This chain joins TRBV20-1 and TRBJ2-1; TRBD1 agrees at 9 bases. V was clipped by 1 base and J by 4 bases; unmatched bases: 8. The germline CDR1 and CDR2 sequences are DFQATT and SNEGSKA (reference sequence). The CDR3 contains 16 residues. The CDR3: CSARAGTGKFYNEQFF. As DNA, the CDR3 is TGCAGTGCTAGAGCCGGGACAGGGAAATTTTACAATGAGCAGTTCTTC.

This clonotype was seen repeatedly, ten times or more. The chain joins TRBV20-1 to TRBJ2-7, with 13 bases aligning to TRBD2. CDR1 is DFQATT and CDR2 is SNEGSKA in the germline V gene (reference sequence). V lost 5 bases and J lost 7; bases outside the gene matches: 8. The length of the CDR3 is 14 residues. CDR3 sequence: CSARGLAGVQEQYF. The DNA of the CDR3 is TGCAGTGCTCGAGGACTAGCGGGAGTCCAGGAGCAGTACTTC.